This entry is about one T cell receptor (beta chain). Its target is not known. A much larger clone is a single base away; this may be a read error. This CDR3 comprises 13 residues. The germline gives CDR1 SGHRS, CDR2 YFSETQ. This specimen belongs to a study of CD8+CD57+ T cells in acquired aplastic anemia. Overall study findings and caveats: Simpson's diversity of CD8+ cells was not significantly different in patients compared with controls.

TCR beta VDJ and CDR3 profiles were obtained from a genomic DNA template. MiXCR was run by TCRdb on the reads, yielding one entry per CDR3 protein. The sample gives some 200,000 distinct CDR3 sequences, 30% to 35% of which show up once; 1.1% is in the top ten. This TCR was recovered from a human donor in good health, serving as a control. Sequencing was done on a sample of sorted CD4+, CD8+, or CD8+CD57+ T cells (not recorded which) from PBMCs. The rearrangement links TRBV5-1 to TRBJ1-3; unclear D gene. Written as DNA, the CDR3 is TGCGCCAGCAGCCTCGGACTGGGAAACGCCATATATTTT. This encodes CASSLGLGNAIYF.